This TCR beta chain was sequenced during a study of T cell repertoires in cytomegalovirus infection. A note on this clonotype: Its antigen is still unknown.

Per the germline V gene, CDR1 is LNHNV and CDR2 is YYDKDF (reference sequence). J was trimmed by 5 bases and V by 0 bases; bases with no gene match: 5. CDR3 length: 15 residues. TCRdb fed the reads into MiXCR, producing one record per CDR3 protein. Seen here are about 900,000 distinct CDR3 sequences, about a third observed once, and the top ten hold 10% to 15%. The gene calls are TRBV15 and TRBJ2-5; 8 nucleotides match TRBD1. The sample consisted of cultured CD8+ T cells from PBMCs, taken from culture after CMV antigen stimulation. This TCR came from a human donor in good health (CMV status not recorded). Some clones in this sample may be carry-over from other donors' samples. CDR3 in DNA: TGTGCCACCAGCAGAGATCAGGGGGCGGGCGAGACCCAGTACTTC. Amino acid sequence: CATSRDQGAGETQYF.